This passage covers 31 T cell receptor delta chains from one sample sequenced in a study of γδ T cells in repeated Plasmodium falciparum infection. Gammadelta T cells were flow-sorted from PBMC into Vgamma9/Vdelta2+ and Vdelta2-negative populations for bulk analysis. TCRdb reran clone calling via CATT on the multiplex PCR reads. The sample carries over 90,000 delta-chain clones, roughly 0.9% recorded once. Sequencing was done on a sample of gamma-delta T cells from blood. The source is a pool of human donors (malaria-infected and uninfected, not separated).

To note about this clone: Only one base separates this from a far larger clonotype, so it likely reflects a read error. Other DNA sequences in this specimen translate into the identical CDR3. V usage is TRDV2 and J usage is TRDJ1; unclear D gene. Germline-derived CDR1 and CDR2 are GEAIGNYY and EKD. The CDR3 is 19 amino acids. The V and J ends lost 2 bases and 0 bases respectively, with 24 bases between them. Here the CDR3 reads CACDIVSPRRTLYTDKLIF. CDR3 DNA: TGTGCCTGTGACATTGTTTCCCCGAGGCGTACCCTGTACACCGATAAACTCATCTTT.

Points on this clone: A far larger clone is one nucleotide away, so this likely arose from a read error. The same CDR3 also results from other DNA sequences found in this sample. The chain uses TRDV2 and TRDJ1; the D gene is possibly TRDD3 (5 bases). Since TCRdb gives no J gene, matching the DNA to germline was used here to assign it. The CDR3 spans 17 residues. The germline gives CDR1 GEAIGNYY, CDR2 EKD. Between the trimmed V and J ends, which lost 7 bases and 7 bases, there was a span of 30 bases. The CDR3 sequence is CACDWRLEAPSQTKLIF. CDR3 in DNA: TGTGCCTGCGACTGGAGGCTGGAGGCCCCGAGCCAGACTAAACTCATCTTT.

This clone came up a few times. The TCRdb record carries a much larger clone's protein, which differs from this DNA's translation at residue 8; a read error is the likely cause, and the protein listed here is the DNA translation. Here the CDR3 DNA reads TGTGCTCTTGGGGAACCGAGGGGCCCTAAACTCATCTTT. It specifies CALGEPRGPKLIF. The chain combines TRDV1 with TRDJ1; D is ambiguous. TCRdb leaves out the J gene; it was filled in here by matching the DNA to germline. Germline V lookup: CDR1 TSWWSYY, CDR2 QGS. The CDR3 has 13 amino acids. Trimming cost V 1 base and J 7 bases, with 10 bases left between them.

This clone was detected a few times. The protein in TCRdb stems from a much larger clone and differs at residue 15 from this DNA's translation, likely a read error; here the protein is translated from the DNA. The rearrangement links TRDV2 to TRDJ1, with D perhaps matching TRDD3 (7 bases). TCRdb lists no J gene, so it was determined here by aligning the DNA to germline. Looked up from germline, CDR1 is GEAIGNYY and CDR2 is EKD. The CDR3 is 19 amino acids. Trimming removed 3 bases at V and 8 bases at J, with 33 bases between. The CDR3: CACDPLGGAPSEVDGKLIF. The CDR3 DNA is TGTGCCTGTGACCCCCTGGGGGGGGCCCCTTCCGAGGTGGACGGCAAACTCATCTTT.

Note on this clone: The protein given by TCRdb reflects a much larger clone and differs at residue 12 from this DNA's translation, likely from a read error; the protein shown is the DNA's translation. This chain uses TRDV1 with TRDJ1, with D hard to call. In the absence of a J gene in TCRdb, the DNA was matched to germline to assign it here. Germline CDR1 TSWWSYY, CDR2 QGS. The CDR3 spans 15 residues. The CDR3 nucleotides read TGTGCTCTTGGGGAACCATACCGGTACACCGATGAACTCATCTTT. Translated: CALGEPYRYTDELIF.

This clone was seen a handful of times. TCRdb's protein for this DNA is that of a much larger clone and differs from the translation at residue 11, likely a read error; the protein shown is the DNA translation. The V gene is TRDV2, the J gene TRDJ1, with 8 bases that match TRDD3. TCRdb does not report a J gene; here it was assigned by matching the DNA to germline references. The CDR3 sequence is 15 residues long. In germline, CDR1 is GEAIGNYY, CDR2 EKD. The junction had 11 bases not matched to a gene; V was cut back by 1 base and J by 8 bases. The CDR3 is CACDTLAGGLEKLIF. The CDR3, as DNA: TGTGCCTGTGACACGTTGGCTGGGGGACTCGAGAAACTCATCTTT.

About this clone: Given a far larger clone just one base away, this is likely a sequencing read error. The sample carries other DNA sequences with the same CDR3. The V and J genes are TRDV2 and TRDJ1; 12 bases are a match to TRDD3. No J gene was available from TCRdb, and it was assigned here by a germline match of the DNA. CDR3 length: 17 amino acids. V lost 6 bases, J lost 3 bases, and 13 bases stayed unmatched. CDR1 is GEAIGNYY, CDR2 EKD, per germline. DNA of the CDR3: TGTGCCTGTCAACCCTGGGGGATACGCCCAGATTCCGATAAACTCATCTTT. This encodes CACQPWGIRPDSDKLIF.

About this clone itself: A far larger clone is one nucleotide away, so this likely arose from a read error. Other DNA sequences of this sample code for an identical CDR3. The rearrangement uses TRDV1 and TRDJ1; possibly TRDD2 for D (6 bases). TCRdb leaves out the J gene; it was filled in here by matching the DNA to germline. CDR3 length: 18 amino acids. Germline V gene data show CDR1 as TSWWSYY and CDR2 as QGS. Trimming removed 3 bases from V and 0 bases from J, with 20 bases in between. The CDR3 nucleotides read TGTGCTCTTGGGGATAGCTCCTACCCTACCGTGTACACCGATAAACTCATCTTT. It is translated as CALGDSSYPTVYTDKLIF.

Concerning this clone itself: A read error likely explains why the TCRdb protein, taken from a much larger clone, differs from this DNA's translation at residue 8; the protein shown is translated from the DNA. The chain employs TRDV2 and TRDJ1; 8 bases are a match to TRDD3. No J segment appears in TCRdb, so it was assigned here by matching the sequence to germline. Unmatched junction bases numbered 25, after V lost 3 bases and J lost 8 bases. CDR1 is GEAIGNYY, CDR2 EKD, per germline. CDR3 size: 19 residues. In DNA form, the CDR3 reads TGTGCCTGTGACCCCCTGGGGGAGGCCCCTTCCGAGGTGGACAGCAAACTCATCTTT. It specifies CACDPLGEAPSEVDSKLIF.

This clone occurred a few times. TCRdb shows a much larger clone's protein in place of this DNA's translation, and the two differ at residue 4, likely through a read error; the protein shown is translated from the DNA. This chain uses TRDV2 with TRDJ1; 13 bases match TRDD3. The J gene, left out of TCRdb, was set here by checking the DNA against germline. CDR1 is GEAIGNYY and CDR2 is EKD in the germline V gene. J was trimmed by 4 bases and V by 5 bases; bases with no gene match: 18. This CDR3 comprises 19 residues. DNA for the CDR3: TGTGCCTGTGGCAGAGGGCGTACTGGGGGATACGATGCGAACGATAAACTCATCTTT. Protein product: CACGRGRTGGYDANDKLIF.

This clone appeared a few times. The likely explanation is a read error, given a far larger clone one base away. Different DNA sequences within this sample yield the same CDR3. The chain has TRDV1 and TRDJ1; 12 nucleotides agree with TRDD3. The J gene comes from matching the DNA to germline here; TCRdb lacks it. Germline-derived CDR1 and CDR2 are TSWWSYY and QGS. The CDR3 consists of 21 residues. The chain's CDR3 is CALGDRPSRHWGIPMADKLIF. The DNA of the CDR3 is TGTGCTCTTGGGGACCGGCCTTCTCGCCACTGGGGGATACCCATGGCCGACAAACTCATCTTT.

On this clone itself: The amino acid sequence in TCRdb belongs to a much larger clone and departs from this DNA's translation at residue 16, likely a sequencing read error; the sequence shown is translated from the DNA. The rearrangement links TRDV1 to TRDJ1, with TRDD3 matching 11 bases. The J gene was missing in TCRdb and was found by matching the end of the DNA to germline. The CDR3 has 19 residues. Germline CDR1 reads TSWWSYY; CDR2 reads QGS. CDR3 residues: CALGDLSSSGGYYTDRLIF. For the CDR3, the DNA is TGTGCTCTTGGGGACCTGTCATCCTCTGGGGGATACTACACCGATAGACTCATCTTT.

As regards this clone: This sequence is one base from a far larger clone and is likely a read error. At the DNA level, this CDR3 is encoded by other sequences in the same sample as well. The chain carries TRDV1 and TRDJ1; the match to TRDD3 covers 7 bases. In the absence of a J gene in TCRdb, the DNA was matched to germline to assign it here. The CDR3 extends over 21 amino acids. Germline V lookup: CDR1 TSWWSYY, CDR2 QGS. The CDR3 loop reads CALGVSPTLSYWGFYTDKLIF. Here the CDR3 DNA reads TGCGCTCTTGGGGTTTCGCCTACTCTATCTTACTGGGGATTTTACACCGATAAACTCATCTTT.

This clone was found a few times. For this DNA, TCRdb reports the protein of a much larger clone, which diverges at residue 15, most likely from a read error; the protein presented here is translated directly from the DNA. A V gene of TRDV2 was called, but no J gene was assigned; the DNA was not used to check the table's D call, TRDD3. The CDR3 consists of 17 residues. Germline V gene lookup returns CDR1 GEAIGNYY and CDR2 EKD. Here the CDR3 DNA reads TGTGCCTGTGACCCCGTCTATGGGGGGCCCTACACCGATAAACCCATCTTT. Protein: CACDPVYGGPYTDKPIF.

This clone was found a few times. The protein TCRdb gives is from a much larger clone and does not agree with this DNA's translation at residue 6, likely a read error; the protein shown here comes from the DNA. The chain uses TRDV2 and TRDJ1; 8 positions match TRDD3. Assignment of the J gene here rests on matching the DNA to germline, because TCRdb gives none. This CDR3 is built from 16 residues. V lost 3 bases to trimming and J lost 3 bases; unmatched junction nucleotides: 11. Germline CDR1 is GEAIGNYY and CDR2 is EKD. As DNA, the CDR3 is TGTGCCTGTGACGAACCCACTGGGGGCTCACCCGATAAACTCATCTTT. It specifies CACDEPTGGSPDKLIF.

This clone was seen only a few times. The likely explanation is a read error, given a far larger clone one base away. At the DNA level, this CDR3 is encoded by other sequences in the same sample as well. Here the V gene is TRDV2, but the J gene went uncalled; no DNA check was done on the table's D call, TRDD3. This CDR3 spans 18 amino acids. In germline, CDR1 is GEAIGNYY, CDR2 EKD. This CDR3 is CACDTVGDTLRGAIRLIF. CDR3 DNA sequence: TGTGCCTGTGACACCGTTGGGGATACCCTACGCGGGGCAATAAGGCTCATCTTT.

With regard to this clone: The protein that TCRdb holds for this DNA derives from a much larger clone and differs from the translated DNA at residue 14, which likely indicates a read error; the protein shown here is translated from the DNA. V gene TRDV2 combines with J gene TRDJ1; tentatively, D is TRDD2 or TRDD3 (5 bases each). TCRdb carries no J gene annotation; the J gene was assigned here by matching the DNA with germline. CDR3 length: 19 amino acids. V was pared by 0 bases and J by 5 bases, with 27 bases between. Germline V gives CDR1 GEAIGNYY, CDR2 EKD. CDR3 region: CACDTLRGGPSPTIDKLIF. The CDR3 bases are TGTGCCTGTGACACCCTCCGAGGGGGCCCTTCACCTACGATAGATAAACTCATCTTT.

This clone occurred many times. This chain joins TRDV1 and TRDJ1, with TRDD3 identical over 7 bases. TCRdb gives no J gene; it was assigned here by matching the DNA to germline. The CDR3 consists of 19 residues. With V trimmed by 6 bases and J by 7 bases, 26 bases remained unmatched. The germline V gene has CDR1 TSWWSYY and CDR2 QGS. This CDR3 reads CALGSAGTGDPSRNGKLIF. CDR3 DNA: TGTGCTCTTGGTTCTGCGGGTACTGGGGATCCCTCACGAAATGGTAAACTCATCTTT.

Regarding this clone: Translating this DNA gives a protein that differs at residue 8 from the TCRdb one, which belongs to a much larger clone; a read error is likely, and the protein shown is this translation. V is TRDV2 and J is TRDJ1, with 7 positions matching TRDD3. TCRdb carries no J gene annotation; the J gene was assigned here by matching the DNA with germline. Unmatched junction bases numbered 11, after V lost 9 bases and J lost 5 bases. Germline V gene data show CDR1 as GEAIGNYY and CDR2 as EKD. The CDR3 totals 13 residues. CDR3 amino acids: CALDGLGADKLIF. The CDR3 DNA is TGTGCCCTTGATGGTCTGGGGGCAGATAAACTCATCTTT.

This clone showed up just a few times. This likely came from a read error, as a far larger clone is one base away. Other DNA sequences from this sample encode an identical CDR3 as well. In nucleotides, the CDR3 is TGTGCCTTGTGGCCTTCACGTAGGGGATACGCATTTACCGATAAACTCATCTTT. Translating it yields CALWPSRRGYAFTDKLIF. V usage is TRDV3 and J usage is TRDJ1, with 9 bases aligning to TRDD3. TCRdb offers no J gene call, so here the DNA was matched to germline to obtain one. V was clipped by 3 bases and J by 2 bases; unmatched bases: 19. The CDR3 totals 18 residues. In germline, CDR1 is TVYSNPD, CDR2 GDNSRS (reference sequence).

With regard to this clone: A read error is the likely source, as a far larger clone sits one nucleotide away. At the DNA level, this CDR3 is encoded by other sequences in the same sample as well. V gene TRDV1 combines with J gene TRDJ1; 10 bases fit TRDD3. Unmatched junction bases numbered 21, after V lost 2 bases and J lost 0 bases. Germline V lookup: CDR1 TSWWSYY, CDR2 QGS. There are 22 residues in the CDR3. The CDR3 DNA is TGTGCTCTTGGGGAATGGCATTTCCTGCCTCTGGGGGATAGGGGCTACACCGATAAACTCATCTTT. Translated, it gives CALGEWHFLPLGDRGYTDKLIF.

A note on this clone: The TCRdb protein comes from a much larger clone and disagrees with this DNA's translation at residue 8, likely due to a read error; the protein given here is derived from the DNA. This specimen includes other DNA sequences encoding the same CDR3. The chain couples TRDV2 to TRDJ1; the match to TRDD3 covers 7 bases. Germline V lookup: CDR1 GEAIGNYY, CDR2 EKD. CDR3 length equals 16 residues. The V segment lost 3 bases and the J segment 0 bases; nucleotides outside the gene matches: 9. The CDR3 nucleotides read TGTGCCTGTGACTCGGTGGGGGGATTATACACCGATAAACTCATCTTT. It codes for CACDSVGGLYTDKLIF.

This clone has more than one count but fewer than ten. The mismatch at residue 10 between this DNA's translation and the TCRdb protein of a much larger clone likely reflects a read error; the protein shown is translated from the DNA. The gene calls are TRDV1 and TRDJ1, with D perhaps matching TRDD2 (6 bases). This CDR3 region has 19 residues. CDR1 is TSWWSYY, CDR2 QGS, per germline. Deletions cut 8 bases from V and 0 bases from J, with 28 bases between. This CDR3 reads CALSYRDGRELQYTDKLIF. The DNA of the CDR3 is TGTGCTCTTTCCTACCGGGATGGTAGAGAGTTACAGTACACCGATAAACTCATCTTT.

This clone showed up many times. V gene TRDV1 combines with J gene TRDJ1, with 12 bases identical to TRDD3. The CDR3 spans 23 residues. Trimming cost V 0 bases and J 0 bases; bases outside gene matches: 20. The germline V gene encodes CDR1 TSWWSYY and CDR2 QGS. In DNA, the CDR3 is TGTGCTCTTGGGGAACTGGGGCCTTCCTACGACTGGGGGATACAAGGGAACACCGATAAACTCATCTTT. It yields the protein CALGELGPSYDWGIQGNTDKLIF.

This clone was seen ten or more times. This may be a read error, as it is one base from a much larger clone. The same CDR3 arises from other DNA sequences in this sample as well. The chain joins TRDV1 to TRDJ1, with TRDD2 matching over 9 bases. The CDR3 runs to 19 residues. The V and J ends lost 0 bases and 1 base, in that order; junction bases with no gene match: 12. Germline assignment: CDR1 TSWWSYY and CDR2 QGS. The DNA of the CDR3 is TGTGCTCTTGGGGAACTTCACCTTCCTACGAAGGGTTCCACCGATAAACTCATCTTT. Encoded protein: CALGELHLPTKGSTDKLIF.

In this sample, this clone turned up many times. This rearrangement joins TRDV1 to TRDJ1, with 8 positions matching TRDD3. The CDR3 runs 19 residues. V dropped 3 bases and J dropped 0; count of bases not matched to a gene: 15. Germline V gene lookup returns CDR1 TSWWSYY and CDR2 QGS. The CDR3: CALGDSPRGDTRHTDKLIF. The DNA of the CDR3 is TGTGCTCTTGGGGACTCTCCCAGAGGGGATACTCGGCACACCGATAAACTCATCTTT.

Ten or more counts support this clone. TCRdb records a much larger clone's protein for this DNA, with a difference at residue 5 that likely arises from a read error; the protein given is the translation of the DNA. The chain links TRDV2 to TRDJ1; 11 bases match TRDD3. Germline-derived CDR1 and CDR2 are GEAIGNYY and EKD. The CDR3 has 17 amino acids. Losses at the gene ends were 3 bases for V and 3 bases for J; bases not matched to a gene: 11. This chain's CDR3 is CACDSVGLGDTSDKLIF. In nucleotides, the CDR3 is TGTGCCTGTGACTCCGTCGGTCTGGGGGATACATCCGATAAACTCATCTTT.

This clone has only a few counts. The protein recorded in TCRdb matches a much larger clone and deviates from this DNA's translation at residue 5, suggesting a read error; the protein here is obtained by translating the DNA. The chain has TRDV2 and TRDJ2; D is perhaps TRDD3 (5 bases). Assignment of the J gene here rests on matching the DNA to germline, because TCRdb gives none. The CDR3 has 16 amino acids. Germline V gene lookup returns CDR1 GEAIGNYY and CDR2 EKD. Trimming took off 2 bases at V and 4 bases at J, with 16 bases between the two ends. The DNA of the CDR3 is TGTGCCTGTGACAGAATTGGGGTGGGAGAGACAGCACAACTCTTCTTT. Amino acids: CACDRIGVGETAQLFF.

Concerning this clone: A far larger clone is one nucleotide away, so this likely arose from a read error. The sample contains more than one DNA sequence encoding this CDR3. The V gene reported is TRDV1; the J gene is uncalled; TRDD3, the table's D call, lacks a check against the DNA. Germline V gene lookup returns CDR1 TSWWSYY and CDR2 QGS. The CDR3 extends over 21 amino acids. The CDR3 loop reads CALGEPPLHVRGTLYTDKLIF. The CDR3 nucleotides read TGTGCTCTTGGGGAACCCCCTTTACACGTACGGGGTACATTATACACCGATAAGCTCATCTTT.

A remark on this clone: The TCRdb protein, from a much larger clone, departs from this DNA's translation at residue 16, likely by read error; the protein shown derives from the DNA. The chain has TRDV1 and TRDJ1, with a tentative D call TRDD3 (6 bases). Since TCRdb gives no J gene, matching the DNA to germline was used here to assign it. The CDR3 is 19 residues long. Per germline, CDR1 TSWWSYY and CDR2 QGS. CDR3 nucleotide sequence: TGTGCTCTTGGGGAAGGCGCTGGGGCCCGGAGAGGGTACACCGATGAACTCATCTTT. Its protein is CALGEGAGARRGYTDELIF.

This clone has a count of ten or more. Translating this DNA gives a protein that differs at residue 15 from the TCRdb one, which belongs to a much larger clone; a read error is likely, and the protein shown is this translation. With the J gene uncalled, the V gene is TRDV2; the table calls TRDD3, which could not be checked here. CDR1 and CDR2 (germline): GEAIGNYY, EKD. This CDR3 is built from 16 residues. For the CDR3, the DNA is TGTGCCTGTGACACGATGGGGGATACGGACACCGATAAACTCACCTTT. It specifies CACDTMGDTDTDKLTF.